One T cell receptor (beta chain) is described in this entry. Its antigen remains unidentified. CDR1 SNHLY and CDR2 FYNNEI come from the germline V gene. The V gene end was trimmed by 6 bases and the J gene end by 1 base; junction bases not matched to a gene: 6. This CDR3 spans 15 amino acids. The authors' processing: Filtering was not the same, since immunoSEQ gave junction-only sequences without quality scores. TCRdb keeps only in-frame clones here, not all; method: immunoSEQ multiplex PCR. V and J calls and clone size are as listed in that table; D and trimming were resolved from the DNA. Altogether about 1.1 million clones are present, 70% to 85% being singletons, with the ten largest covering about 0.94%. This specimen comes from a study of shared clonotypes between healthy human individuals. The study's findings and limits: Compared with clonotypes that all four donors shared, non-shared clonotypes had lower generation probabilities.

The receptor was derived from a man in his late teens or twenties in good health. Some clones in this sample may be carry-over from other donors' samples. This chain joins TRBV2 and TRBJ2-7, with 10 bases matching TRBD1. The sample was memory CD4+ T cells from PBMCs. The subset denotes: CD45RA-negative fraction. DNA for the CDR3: TGTGCCAGCAGACTTGGACAGGGGGTATCCTACGAGCAGTACTTC. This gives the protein CASRLGQGVSYEQYF.